Below, 18 T cell receptor beta chains from the same sample are listed, as sequenced in a study of vaccination and CD4 T cells after COVID-19. The Oncomine TCR Beta short-read assay generated sequence data from the DNA of cultured CD4+ T cells. TCRdb re-called the PCR reads with MiXCR, one entry per CDR3 protein. Counted here are about 3,900 distinct CDR3 sequences, around 40% occurring once; the ten biggest clones make up more than 20%. These TCRs' antigens remain unknown. Treatment described: roughly ten-day PBMC culture with coronavirus spike peptide pools or control peptides (ViraFEST assay). The sample taken for sequencing was CD4+ T cells from blood, cultured in vitro. The receptor set was obtained from a human donor who had recovered from COVID-19.

The chain is built from TRBV12-3 or TRBV12-4 and TRBJ2-2, with D unclear. This CDR3 spans 14 amino acids. The germline V and J ends were trimmed by 6 bases and 2 bases, with 10 bases remaining between them. For the CDR3, the DNA is TGTGCCAGCAGACAAACAGCTAACACCGGGGAGCTGTTTTTT. Translation: CASRQTANTGELFF.

V gene TRBV15 combines with J gene TRBJ2-5, with D possibly matching TRBD2 (5 bases). Germline V gene data show CDR1 as LNHNV and CDR2 as YYDKDF (reference sequence). V lost 0 bases and J 5 bases, leaving 16 bases between the germline ends. The CDR3 has 16 residues. The CDR3 region has the DNA TGTGCCACCAGCAGAGATCGGATGGGGTCGGGGGAGACCCAGTACTTC. Its protein is CATSRDRMGSGETQYF.

This chain uses TRBV27 with TRBJ2-7, with TRBD1 matching 7 bases. CDR3 length equals 14 residues. Per germline, CDR1 MNHEY and CDR2 SMNVEV (reference sequence). J gave up 4 bases and V 5 bases, and 8 bases lay outside the gene matches. DNA of the CDR3: TGTGCCAGCAGTGCAGGGGACAGACTATACGAGCAGTACTTC. It translates to CASSAGDRLYEQYF.

The gene calls are TRBV6-1 and TRBJ2-6, with D perhaps matching TRBD1 (5 bases). The CDR3 spans 16 residues. With 4 bases removed from V and 2 bases from J, the gap between germline ends came to 12 bases. Germline values: CDR1 MNHNS, CDR2 SASEGT. The DNA of the CDR3 is TGTGCCAGCAGTGTGTTCAGGGTAGCTGGGGCCAACGTCCTGACTTTC. Translation: CASSVFRVAGANVLTF.

V and J are TRBV7-3 and TRBJ2-1, with 8 bases that match TRBD2. Looked up from germline, CDR1 is SGHTA and CDR2 is FQGTGA. The CDR3 spans 16 residues. V was clipped by 3 bases and J by 4 bases; unmatched bases: 8. This CDR3 reads CASSFTRSGGYNEQFF. As DNA, the CDR3 is TGTGCCAGCAGCTTTACCAGGAGCGGGGGTTACAATGAGCAGTTCTTC.

The chain uses TRBV20-1 and TRBJ2-1; 10 positions agree with TRBD2. This CDR3 spans 16 amino acids. J was trimmed by 3 bases and V by 0 bases; bases with no gene match: 5. Germline V gene sequence: CDR1 DFQATT, CDR2 SNEGSKA (reference sequence). In DNA, the CDR3 is TGCAGTGCTAGAGATCAGCTAGCGGGAGACTACAATGAGCAGTTCTTC. Translation gives CSARDQLAGDYNEQFF.

The CDR3 here is CASSLERTGSGNTIYF. The DNA for the CDR3 is TGTGCCAGCAGCTTAGAGAGGACAGGGTCTGGAAACACCATATATTTT. This rearrangement joins TRBV7-2 to TRBJ1-3; TRBD1 matches 8 bases. The CDR3 consists of 16 residues. Germline V gene sequence: CDR1 SGHTA, CDR2 FQGNSA. The trim removed 1 base at V and 1 base at J, leaving 3 bases unmatched.

The chain employs TRBV4-2 and TRBJ2-7; 7 bases align to TRBD1. The length of the CDR3 is 16 residues. Germline CDR1 reads LGHNA; CDR2 reads YNFKEQ. V trimming: 1 base; J trimming: 7 bases; junction bases outside the gene matches: 13. For the CDR3, the DNA is TGTGCCAGCAGCCAAGGCCCGGGACAGAGTACGTGGGAGCAGTACTTC. It encodes CASSQGPGQSTWEQYF.

The chain couples TRBV5-8 to TRBJ1-4; tentative D call: TRBD1 (5 bases). The CDR3 has 15 residues. V was trimmed by 3 bases and J by 7 bases, leaving 16 bases between them. Germline values: CDR1 SGHTS, CDR2 YDEGEE. The CDR3 loop reads CASSWGSTGAEKLFF. The CDR3 region has the DNA TGTGCCAGCAGCTGGGGCAGTACCGGGGCTGAAAAACTGTTTTTT.

This clonotype was observed a few times. This chain uses TRBV20-1 with TRBJ2-3, with 8 bases aligning to TRBD2. Germline V gene data show CDR1 as DFQATT and CDR2 as SNEGSKA (reference sequence). The CDR3 has 13 residues. CDR3 sequence reads: CSGGLAGGDTQYF. For the CDR3, the DNA is TGCAGCGGGGGTCTAGCGGGCGGAGATACGCAGTATTTT.

This clonotype was picked up a small number of times. The genes are TRBV20-1 and TRBJ2-3; 7 nucleotides agree with TRBD2. There are 16 residues in the CDR3. V trimming: 3 bases; J trimming: 1 base; junction bases outside the gene matches: 10. Per the germline V gene, CDR1 is DFQATT and CDR2 is SNEGSKA (reference sequence). CDR3 DNA sequence: TGCAGTGCTAGCCCCCTCGGGCTAGCGGGCACAGATACGCAGTATTTT. Amino acids: CSASPLGLAGTDTQYF.

This clonotype was picked up a small number of times. The V call is TRBV6-1, the J call TRBJ2-2, with 9 bases matching TRBD2. There are 16 residues in the CDR3. V trimming: 6 bases; J trimming: 5 bases; junction bases outside the gene matches: 10. Germline V gene lookup returns CDR1 MNHNS and CDR2 SASEGT. CDR3 residues: CASSPGAGGFTGELFF. The CDR3 DNA sequence: TGTGCCAGCAGCCCCGGGGCGGGGGGGTTTACCGGGGAGCTGTTTTTT.

The table lists this clonotype with a few counts. The chain uses TRBV20-1 and TRBJ2-1; 12 bases are a match to TRBD2. The CDR3 is made up of 15 amino acids. The germline gives CDR1 DFQATT, CDR2 SNEGSKA (reference sequence). The V gene end was trimmed by 0 bases and the J gene end by 9 bases; junction bases not matched to a gene: 6. The CDR3 DNA reads TGCAGTGCTAGAGAGGCGACTAGCGGGAGTGTTGAGCAGTTCTTC. Its translation is CSAREATSGSVEQFF.

The chain combines TRBV27 with TRBJ1-1, with a tentative D call TRBD1 (5 bases). The ends were cut back, 1 base at V and 4 bases at J, with 22 bases in the middle. CDR1 MNHEY and CDR2 SMNVEV come from the germline V gene (reference sequence). This CDR3 region has 18 residues. The CDR3 here is CASSLWRRRGDRGTEAFF. In nucleotides, the CDR3 is TGTGCCAGCAGTTTATGGCGGAGGCGGGGGGATCGGGGCACTGAAGCTTTCTTT.

Only one count was recorded for this clonotype. This sequence joins TRBV6-1 and TRBJ1-3; 8 nucleotides agree with TRBD1. The CDR3 totals 16 residues. Germline values: CDR1 MNHNS, CDR2 SASEGT. V lost 5 bases and J lost 0; bases outside the gene matches: 6. The CDR3 coding sequence is TGTGCCAGCAGTCTCCGGGACAGGTTCTCTGGAAACACCATATATTTT. Its protein product is CASSLRDRFSGNTIYF.

J is TRBJ2-3 and V is TRBV2, with D uncertain. CDR1 is SNHLY, CDR2 FYNNEI, per germline. This CDR3 comprises 14 residues. V was pared by 5 bases and J by 0 bases, with 9 bases between. The chain's CDR3 is CASSPGSSTDTQYF. For the CDR3, the DNA is TGTGCCAGCAGTCCCGGCAGCAGCACAGATACGCAGTATTTT.

In its sample, this clonotype was seen a few times. V is TRBV6-1 and J is TRBJ1-6, with D perhaps TRBD1 (6 bases). Germline assignment: CDR1 MNHNS and CDR2 SASEGT. This CDR3 has 14 amino acids. Trimming took off 7 bases at V and 8 bases at J, with 15 bases between the two ends. This CDR3 reads CASNGLGADSPLHF. Written as DNA, the CDR3 is TGTGCCAGCAACGGCCTGGGGGCGGATTCACCCCTCCACTTT.

In its sample, this clonotype was seen once. The CDR3 nucleotides are TGTGCCAGCAGTTCGGACAGGGAGGGGAACACTGAAGCTTTCTTT. The encoded protein is CASSSDREGNTEAFF. The rearrangement uses TRBV27 and TRBJ1-1; TRBD1 aligns across 8 bases. Germline V lookup: CDR1 MNHEY, CDR2 SMNVEV (reference sequence). J was trimmed by 1 base and V by 4 bases; bases with no gene match: 5. The CDR3 consists of 15 residues.